Listed here are 20 T cell receptor beta chains from one sample, sequenced in a study of pediatric ulcerative colitis. Rectal tissue came from one to two pinch biopsies taken at colonoscopy. Assay: immunoSEQ multiplex PCR; the TCRdb copy retains only in-frame clones and omits some. The data contain tens of thousands of clones, about 75% of them seen just once; the ten biggest clones take up less than 10%. The sample was gut tissue. The receptors stem from a boy younger than 18 with severe ulcerative colitis.

The chain carries TRBV7-2 and TRBJ2-2; D may correspond to TRBD1 or TRBD2 (7 bases each). Germline values: CDR1 SGHTA, CDR2 FQGNSA. The length of the CDR3 is 15 residues. V lost 8 bases to trimming and J lost 4 bases, with 17 bases between them. Here the CDR3 reads CASPAGQRFTGELFF. For the CDR3, the DNA is TGTGCCAGCCCAGCGGGACAGAGATTCACCGGGGAGCTGTTTTTT.

This sequence joins TRBV5-1 and TRBJ2-1; 7 positions agree with TRBD2. V lost 4 bases and J lost 7; bases outside the gene matches: 17. The CDR3 is made up of 17 amino acids. Germline CDR1 and CDR2: SGHRS and YFSETQ. CDR3 loop: CASSAGLVGGFENEQFF. For the CDR3, the DNA is TGCGCCAGCAGCGCCGGACTAGTGGGGGGTTTTGAAAATGAGCAGTTCTTC.

J is TRBJ1-2 and V is TRBV11-2; D call uncertain. Trimming stripped 2 bases from V and 4 bases from J, with 11 bases between. The CDR3 loop spans 14 amino acids. The germline V gene has CDR1 SGHAT and CDR2 FQNNGV. CDR3 sequence: CASSLNSSPYGYTF. The CDR3 DNA reads as TGTGCCAGCAGCTTAAACAGTTCCCCCTATGGCTACACCTTC.

In the case of this clone: The sample contains more than one DNA sequence encoding this CDR3. The rearrangement joins TRBV5-4 to TRBJ1-1, with 7 bases identical to TRBD1. Germline CDR1 reads SGHNT; CDR2 reads YYREEE (reference sequence). This CDR3 region has 14 residues. Losses at the gene ends were 0 bases for V and 3 bases for J; bases not matched to a gene: 2. The CDR3 protein is CASSLARGDTEAFF. DNA for the CDR3: TGTGCCAGCAGCTTGGCCAGGGGGGACACTGAAGCTTTCTTT.

The rearrangement joins TRBV4-1 to TRBJ2-7; D possibly corresponds to TRBD1 (5 bases). The CDR3 length is 15 residues. V lost 0 bases, J lost 2 bases, and 11 bases lay in between. Germline assignment: CDR1 MGHRA and CDR2 YSYEKL. The CDR3 bases are TGCGCCAGCAGCCAAGATGGCGGACACCCCTACGAGCAGTACTTC. Amino acids: CASSQDGGHPYEQYF.

The chain carries TRBV23-1 and TRBJ1-4; 10 positions agree with TRBD1. TRBV23-1 is placed among ORFs of uncertain function. There are 20 residues in the CDR3. The J segment lost 0 bases and the V segment lost 7 bases, leaving 17 bases of the junction unmatched. The CDR3 loop reads CASTLYRDRGRNTTNEKLFF. CDR3 bases: TGCGCCAGCACCCTATACCGGGACAGGGGACGAAATACAACTAATGAAAAACTGTTTTTT.

CDR3 sequence (DNA): TGTGCCAGCAGTGAAACGTCCTACGGGGGGAGTAGAAACACCATATATTTT. As protein: CASSETSYGGSRNTIYF. This sequence joins TRBV6-1 and TRBJ1-3, with D maybe TRBD1 (5 bases). Trimming took off 2 bases at V and 5 bases at J, with 19 bases between the two ends. Germline V lookup: CDR1 MNHNS, CDR2 SASEGT. The CDR3 is made up of 17 amino acids.

The chain is built from TRBV7-9 and TRBJ1-1, with TRBD1 matching 8 bases. Germline values: CDR1 SEHNR, CDR2 FQNEAQ (reference sequence). The trim removed 3 bases at V and 3 bases at J, leaving 6 bases unmatched. CDR3 length equals 15 residues. CDR3 loop: CASSLTDRVYTEAFF. In DNA, the CDR3 is TGTGCCAGCAGCTTGACGGACAGGGTGTACACTGAAGCTTTCTTT.

The chain couples TRBV4-1 to TRBJ2-1; D is undetermined. V lost 1 base, J lost 7 bases, and 14 bases lay in between. CDR3 length: 15 amino acids. The germline CDR1 and CDR2 sequences are MGHRA and YSYEKL. As DNA, the CDR3 is TGCGCCAGCAGCCAAGTTGGGTCCCCCGGGAATGAGCAGTTCTTC. It translates to CASSQVGSPGNEQFF.

This sequence joins TRBV21-1 and TRBJ2-7. TRBV21-1 has pseudogene status. The CDR3 length is 18 residues. CDR3 loop: CASSKGGTGTVRSGEQYF. In DNA form, the CDR3 reads TGTGCCAGCAGCAAAGGCGGAACAGGAACGGTCCGCAGCGGCGAGCAGTACTTC.

The chain is built from TRBV29-1 and TRBJ2-5, with D hard to call. Germline-derived CDR1 and CDR2 are SQVTM and ANQGSEA. CDR3 length equals 12 residues. The germline V and J ends were trimmed by 4 bases and 0 bases, with 6 bases remaining between them. The CDR3 bases are TGCAGCGTTGTCGAGTACCAAGAGACCCAGTACTTC. Amino acid sequence: CSVVEYQETQYF.

The V and J genes are TRBV4-1 and TRBJ1-1; no firm D call. There are 15 residues in the CDR3. CDR1 is MGHRA, CDR2 YSYEKL, per germline. The V end was cut by 1 base, the J end by 4 bases, with 13 bases between. This chain's CDR3 is CASSQVGPRGTEAFF. CDR3 bases: TGCGCCAGCAGCCAAGTGGGCCCACGGGGCACTGAAGCTTTCTTT.

This clone appeared a few times. The chain carries TRBV2 and TRBJ2-2, with TRBD1 matching 11 bases. The germline CDR1 and CDR2 sequences are SNHLY and FYNNEI. The CDR3 has 16 residues. The V segment lost 5 bases and the J segment 4 bases; nucleotides outside the gene matches: 6. Here the CDR3 DNA reads TGTGCCAGCAGTTTGACGGGACAGGGGGTCACCGGGGAGCTGTTTTTT. Translating it yields CASSLTGQGVTGELFF.

The CDR3: CASSQATRTDTQYF. The CDR3 nucleotides read TGCGCCAGCAGCCAAGCGACTAGGACAGATACGCAGTATTTT. The chain joins TRBV4-1 to TRBJ2-3; D might be TRBD2 (6 bases). This CDR3 contains 14 residues. Germline V gene lookup returns CDR1 MGHRA and CDR2 YSYEKL. Trimming pared 1 base from V and 3 bases from J, leaving 8 bases between.

This clone came up once. This sequence joins TRBV5-1 and TRBJ2-3; D call uncertain. Trimming stripped 0 bases from V and 4 bases from J, with 6 bases between. This CDR3 is 13 amino acids long. The germline CDR1 and CDR2 sequences are SGHRS and YFSETQ. The CDR3 is CASSLVDPDTQYF. Here the CDR3 DNA reads TGCGCCAGCAGCTTGGTTGATCCAGATACGCAGTATTTT.

This clone was seen a few times. This rearrangement joins TRBV25-1 to TRBJ2-4; TRBD2 is a possible D gene (5 bases). CDR1 MGHDK and CDR2 SYGVNS come from the germline V gene. CDR3 length equals 12 residues. V was shortened by 6 bases and J by 12 bases, with 15 bases between the two germline ends. The CDR3, as DNA: TGTGCCAGCAGCGTGGACGGACTTGCTCAGTACTTC. It yields the protein CASSVDGLAQYF. The full variable domain, completed using reference TRBV25-1 and TRBJ2-4, is EADIYQTPRYLVIGTGKKITLECSQTMGHDKMYWYQQDPGMELHLIHYSYGVNSTEKGDLSSESTVSRIRTEHFPLTLESARPSHTSQYLCASSVDGLAQYFGAGTRLSVL.

This rearrangement joins TRBV2 to TRBJ1-1; 7 bases are a match to TRBD1. CDR3 length: 16 residues. In germline, CDR1 is SNHLY, CDR2 FYNNEI. Trimming removed 3 bases from V and 0 bases from J; junction bases left unmatched: 7. CDR3 residues: CASSDNPGTVNTEAFF. The CDR3 DNA follows: TGTGCCAGCAGTGATAATCCCGGGACAGTGAACACTGAAGCTTTCTTT.

CDR3 protein: CASSLLDRGPNNEQFF. In DNA, the CDR3 is TGCGCCAGCAGCTTGCTAGACAGGGGGCCGAACAATGAGCAGTTCTTC. The V call is TRBV5-1, the J call TRBJ2-1; the match to TRBD1 covers 10 bases. This CDR3 is built from 16 residues. CDR1 is SGHRS, CDR2 YFSETQ, per germline. J was trimmed by 5 bases and V by 1 base; bases with no gene match: 6. Full variable domain (missing parts from reference TRBV5-1 and TRBJ2-1): KAGVTQTPRYLIKTRGQQVTLSCSPISGHRSVSWYQQTPGQGLQFLFEYFSETQRNKGNFPGRFSGRQFSNSRSEMNVSTLELGDSALYLCASSLLDRGPNNEQFFGPGTRLTVL.

The rearrangement uses TRBV5-1 and TRBJ2-5; tentatively, D is TRBD1 or TRBD2 (5 bases each). V lost 4 bases to trimming and J lost 1 base, with 11 bases between them. This CDR3 has 14 amino acids. The V gene's germline CDR1 is SGHRS and CDR2 YFSETQ. The CDR3 region has the DNA TGCGCCAGCAGCAGACCGGGACCCCAAGAGACCCAGTACTTC. Translation gives CASSRPGPQETQYF. Full variable domain (outside the CDR3, taken from reference TRBV5-1 and TRBJ2-5): KAGVTQTPRYLIKTRGQQVTLSCSPISGHRSVSWYQQTPGQGLQFLFEYFSETQRNKGNFPGRFSGRQFSNSRSEMNVSTLELGDSALYLCASSRPGPQETQYFGPGTRLLVL.

This chain joins TRBV5-1 and TRBJ1-4, with a weak D call TRBD1 (6 bases). With 0 bases removed from V and 6 bases from J, the gap between germline ends came to 12 bases. There are 15 residues in the CDR3. Germline loops: CDR1 SGHRS, CDR2 YFSETQ. CDR3 sequence reads: CASSLATGGYEKLFF. CDR3 in DNA: TGCGCCAGCAGCTTGGCCACGGGGGGCTATGAAAAACTGTTTTTT.